Given below is one TCR beta chain in context. Sequencing of TCR beta covered CD8+ and CD4+ T cells obtained from blood. The data stem from a study of CD8 T cells in Susac syndrome. With 6 bases clipped from V and 6 bases from J, the junction kept 5 bases outside the gene matches. This CDR3 spans 15 amino acids. RNA in amounts of about 0.5 to 1 ug was reverse transcribed with random hexamers. Across 54 Vbeta and 13 Jbeta, TCR beta CDR3 was amplified with immunoSEQ multiplex PCR. Using its own MiXCR run on the immunoSEQ multiplex PCR reads, TCRdb lists one record per CDR3 protein. The sample consists of about 160,000 distinct CDR3 sequences, around 93% of them appearing once.

Sequenced material: CD4+ T cells from PBMCs. This sequence was found in a human donor in good health. The genes are TRBV12-3 or TRBV12-4 and TRBJ2-2; 12 nucleotides agree with TRBD2. CDR3 in DNA: TGTGCCAGCAGAAGGACTAGCGGGATCGCCGGGGAGCTGTTTTTT. Translation gives CASRRTSGIAGELFF.